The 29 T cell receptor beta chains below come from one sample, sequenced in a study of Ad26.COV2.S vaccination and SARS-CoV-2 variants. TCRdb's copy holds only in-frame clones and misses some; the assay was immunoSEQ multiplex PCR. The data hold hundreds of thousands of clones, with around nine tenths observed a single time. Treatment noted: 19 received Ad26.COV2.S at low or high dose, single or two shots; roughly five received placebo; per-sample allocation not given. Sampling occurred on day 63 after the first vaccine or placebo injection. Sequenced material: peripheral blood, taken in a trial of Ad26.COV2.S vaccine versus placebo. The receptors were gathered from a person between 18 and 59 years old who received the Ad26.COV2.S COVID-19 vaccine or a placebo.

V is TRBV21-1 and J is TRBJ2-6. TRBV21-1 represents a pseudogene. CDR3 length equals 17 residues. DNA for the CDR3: TGTGCCAGCAGCAAACTCGAGACGCTCTCTGGGGCCAACGTCCTGACTTTC. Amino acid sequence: CASSKLETLSGANVLTF.

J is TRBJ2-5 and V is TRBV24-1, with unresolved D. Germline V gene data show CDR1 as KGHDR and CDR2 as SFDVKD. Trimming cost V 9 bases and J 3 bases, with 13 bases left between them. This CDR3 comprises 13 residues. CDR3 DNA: TGTGCCACCGGCCCCATCGACAAAGAGACCCAGTACTTC. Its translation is CATGPIDKETQYF.

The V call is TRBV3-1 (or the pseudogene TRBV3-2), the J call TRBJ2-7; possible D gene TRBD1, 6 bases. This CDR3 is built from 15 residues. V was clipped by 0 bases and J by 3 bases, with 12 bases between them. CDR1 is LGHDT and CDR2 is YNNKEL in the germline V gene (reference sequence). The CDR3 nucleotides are TGTGCCAGCAGCCAAGACCTGTGGACAGACTACGAGCAGTACTTC. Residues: CASSQDLWTDYEQYF.

This CDR3 is CASSFQGQGTHEQYF. The CDR3 DNA is TGTGCCAGCAGTTTCCAGGGACAGGGTACCCACGAGCAGTACTTC. The genes are TRBV28 and TRBJ2-7; 9 bases are shared with TRBD1. V lost 3 bases, J lost 5 bases, and 8 bases stayed unmatched. The germline gives CDR1 MDHEN, CDR2 SYDVKM. The CDR3 contains 15 residues.

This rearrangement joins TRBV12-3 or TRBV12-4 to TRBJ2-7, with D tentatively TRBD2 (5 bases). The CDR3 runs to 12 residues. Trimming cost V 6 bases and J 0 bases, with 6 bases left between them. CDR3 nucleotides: TGTGCCAGCAGGGGGAGCTCCTACGAGCAGTACTTC. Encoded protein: CASRGSSYEQYF.

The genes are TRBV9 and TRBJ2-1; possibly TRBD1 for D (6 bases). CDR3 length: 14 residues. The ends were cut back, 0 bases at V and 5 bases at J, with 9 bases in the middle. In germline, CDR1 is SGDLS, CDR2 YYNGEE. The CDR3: CASSVADRNNEQFF. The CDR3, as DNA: TGTGCCAGCAGCGTAGCGGACAGAAACAATGAGCAGTTCTTC.

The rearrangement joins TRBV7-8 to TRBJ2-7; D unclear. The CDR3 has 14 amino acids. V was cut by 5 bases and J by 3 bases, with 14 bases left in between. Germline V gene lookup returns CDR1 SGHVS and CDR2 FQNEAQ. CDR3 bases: TGTGCCAGCAGCCCAGATGGGCCGAGCTACGAGCAGTACTTC. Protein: CASSPDGPSYEQYF.

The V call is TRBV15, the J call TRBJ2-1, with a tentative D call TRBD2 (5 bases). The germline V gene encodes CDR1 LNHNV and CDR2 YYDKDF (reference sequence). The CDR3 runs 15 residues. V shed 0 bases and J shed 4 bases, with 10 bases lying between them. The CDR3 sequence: CATSREISEYNEQFF. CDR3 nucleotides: TGTGCCACCAGCAGAGAAATTAGCGAATACAATGAGCAGTTCTTC.

Written as DNA, the CDR3 is TGCAGTGCTAGTTTAGGGACTAGCGGACTCTACAATGAGCAGTTCTTC. Amino acids: CSASLGTSGLYNEQFF. The rearrangement uses TRBV20-1 and TRBJ2-1, with 11 bases matching TRBD2. The CDR3 loop spans 16 amino acids. Germline CDR1 DFQATT, CDR2 SNEGSKA (reference sequence). The J segment lost 3 bases and the V segment lost 3 bases, leaving 7 bases of the junction unmatched.

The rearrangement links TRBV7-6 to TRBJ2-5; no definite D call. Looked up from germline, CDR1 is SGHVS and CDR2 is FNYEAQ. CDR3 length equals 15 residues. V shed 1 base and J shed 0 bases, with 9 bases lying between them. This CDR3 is CASSLELDHQETQYF. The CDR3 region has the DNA TGTGCCAGCAGCTTAGAGTTGGACCACCAAGAGACCCAGTACTTC.

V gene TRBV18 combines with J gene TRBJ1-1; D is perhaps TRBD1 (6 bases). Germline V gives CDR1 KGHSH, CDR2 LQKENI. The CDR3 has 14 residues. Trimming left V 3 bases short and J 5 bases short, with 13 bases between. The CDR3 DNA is TGTGCCAGCTCACCGCACAGGGACCTGACTGAAGCTTTCTTT. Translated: CASSPHRDLTEAFF.

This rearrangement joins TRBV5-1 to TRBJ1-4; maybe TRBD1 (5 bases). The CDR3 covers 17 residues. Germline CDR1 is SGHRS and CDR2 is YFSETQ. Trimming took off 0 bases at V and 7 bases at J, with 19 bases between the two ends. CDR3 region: CASSLDVGHLGSEKLFF. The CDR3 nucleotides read TGCGCCAGCAGCTTGGATGTCGGACATTTAGGTTCTGAAAAACTGTTTTTT.

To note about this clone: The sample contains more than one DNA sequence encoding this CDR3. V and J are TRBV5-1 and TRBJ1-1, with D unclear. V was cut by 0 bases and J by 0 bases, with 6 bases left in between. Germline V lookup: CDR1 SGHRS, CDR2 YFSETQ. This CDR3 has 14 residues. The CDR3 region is CASSLDRLNTEAFF. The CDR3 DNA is TGCGCCAGCAGCTTGGACAGATTGAACACTGAAGCTTTCTTT.

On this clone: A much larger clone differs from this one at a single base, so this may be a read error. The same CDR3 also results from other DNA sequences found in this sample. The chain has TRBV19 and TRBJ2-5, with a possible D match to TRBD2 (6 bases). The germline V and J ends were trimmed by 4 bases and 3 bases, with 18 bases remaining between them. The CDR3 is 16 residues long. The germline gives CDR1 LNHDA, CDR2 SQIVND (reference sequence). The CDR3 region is CASSRGDWLTEETQYF. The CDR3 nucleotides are TGTGCCAGTAGTAGAGGGGACTGGCTGACAGAAGAGACCCAGTACTTC.

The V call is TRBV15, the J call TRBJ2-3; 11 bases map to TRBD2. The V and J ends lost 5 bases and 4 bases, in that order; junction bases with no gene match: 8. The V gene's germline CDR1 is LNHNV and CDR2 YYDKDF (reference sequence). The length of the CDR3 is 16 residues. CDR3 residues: CATSPRTSGWADTQYF. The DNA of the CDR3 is TGTGCCACCAGCCCCCGGACTAGCGGGTGGGCAGATACGCAGTATTTT. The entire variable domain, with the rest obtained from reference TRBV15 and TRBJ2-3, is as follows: DAMVIQNPRYQVTQFGKPVTLSCSQTLNHNVMYWYQQKSSQAPKLLFHYYDKDFNNEADTPDNFQSRRPNTSFCFLDIRSPGLGDTAMYLCATSPRTSGWADTQYFGPGTRLTVL.

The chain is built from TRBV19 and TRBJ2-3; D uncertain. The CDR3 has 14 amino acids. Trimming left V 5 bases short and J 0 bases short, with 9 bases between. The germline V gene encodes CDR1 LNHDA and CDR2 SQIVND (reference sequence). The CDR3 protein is CASSLQASTDTQYF. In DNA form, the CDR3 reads TGTGCCAGTAGTCTGCAGGCTAGCACAGATACGCAGTATTTT.

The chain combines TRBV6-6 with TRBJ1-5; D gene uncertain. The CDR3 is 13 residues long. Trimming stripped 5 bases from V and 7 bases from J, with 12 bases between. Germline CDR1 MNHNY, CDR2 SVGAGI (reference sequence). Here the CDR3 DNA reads TGTGCCAGCAGTGCCTATGTGGGCCAGCCCCAGCATTTT. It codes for CASSAYVGQPQHF.

DNA for the CDR3: TGTGCCAGTAGTGTAACTAGCGGGAGAAGGGGTGAGCAGTTCTTC. It yields the protein CASSVTSGRRGEQFF. The chain joins TRBV19 to TRBJ2-1; 11 nucleotides agree with TRBD2. The junction had 9 bases not matched to a gene; V was cut back by 5 bases and J by 9 bases. CDR3 length: 15 amino acids. CDR1 and CDR2 from the germline V gene are LNHDA and SQIVND (reference sequence).

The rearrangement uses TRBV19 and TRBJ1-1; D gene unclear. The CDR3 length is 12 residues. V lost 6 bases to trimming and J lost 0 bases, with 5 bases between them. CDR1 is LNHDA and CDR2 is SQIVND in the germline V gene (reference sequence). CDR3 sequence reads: CASSFMNTEAFF. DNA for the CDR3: TGTGCCAGTAGCTTCATGAACACTGAAGCTTTCTTT.

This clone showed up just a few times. The CDR3 spells CASSPGPVYSNQPQHF. The CDR3 DNA is TGCGCCAGCAGCCCTGGACCCGTTTATAGCAATCAGCCCCAGCATTTT. The chain combines TRBV4-1 with TRBJ1-5; no definite D call. The CDR3 consists of 16 residues. V shed 4 bases and J shed 0 bases, with 13 bases lying between them. Germline V gene lookup returns CDR1 MGHRA and CDR2 YSYEKL.

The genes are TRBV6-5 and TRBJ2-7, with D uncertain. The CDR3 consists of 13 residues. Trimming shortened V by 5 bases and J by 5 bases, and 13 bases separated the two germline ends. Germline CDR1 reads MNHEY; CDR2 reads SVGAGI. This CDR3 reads CASSLDGPHEQYF. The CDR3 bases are TGTGCCAGCAGTCTCGATGGACCCCACGAGCAGTACTTC.

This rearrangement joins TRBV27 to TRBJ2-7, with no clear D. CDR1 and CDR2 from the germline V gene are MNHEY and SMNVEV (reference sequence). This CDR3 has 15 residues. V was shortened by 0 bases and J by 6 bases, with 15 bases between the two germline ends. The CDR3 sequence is CASSLSPGNLGEQYF. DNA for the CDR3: TGTGCCAGCAGTTTATCGCCTGGGAACCTCGGCGAGCAGTACTTC.

CDR3 sequence reads: CASRRTGYGPQHF. In DNA form, the CDR3 reads TGTGCCAGTAGGAGGACAGGGTACGGGCCCCAGCATTTT. The V call is TRBV19, the J call TRBJ1-5; 8 nucleotides agree with TRBD1. The V and J ends lost 6 bases and 9 bases, in that order; junction bases with no gene match: 7. This CDR3 is 13 amino acids long. The V gene's germline CDR1 is LNHDA and CDR2 SQIVND (reference sequence).

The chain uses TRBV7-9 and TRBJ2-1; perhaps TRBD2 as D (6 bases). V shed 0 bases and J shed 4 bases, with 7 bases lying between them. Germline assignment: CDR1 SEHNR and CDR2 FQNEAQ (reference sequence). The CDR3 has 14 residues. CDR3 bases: TGTGCCAGCAGCTTAGCGGCGGGATACAATGAGCAGTTCTTC. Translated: CASSLAAGYNEQFF. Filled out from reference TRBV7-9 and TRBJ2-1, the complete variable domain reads DTGVSQNPRHKITKRGQNVTFRCDPISEHNRLYWYRQTLGQGPEFLTYFQNEAQLEKSRLLSDRFSAERPKGSFSTLEIQRTEQGDSAMYLCASSLAAGYNEQFFGPGTRLTVL.

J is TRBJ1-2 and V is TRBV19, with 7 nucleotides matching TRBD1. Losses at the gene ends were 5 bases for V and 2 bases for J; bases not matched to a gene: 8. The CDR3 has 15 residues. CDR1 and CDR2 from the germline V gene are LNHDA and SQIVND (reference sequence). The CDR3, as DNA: TGTGCCAGTAGTGATCCGAGAGGGGGCAACTATGGCTACACCTTC. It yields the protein CASSDPRGGNYGYTF.

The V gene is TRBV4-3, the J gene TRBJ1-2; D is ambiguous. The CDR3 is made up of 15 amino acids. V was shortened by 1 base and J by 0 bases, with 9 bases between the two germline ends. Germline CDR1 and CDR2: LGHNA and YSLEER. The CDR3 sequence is CASSQGAGTNYGYTF. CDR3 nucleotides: TGCGCCAGCAGCCAAGGAGCTGGGACTAACTATGGCTACACCTTC.

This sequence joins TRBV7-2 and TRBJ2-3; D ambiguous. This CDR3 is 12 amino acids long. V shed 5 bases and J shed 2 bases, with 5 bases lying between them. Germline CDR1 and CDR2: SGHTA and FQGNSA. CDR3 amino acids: CASSAYTDTQYF. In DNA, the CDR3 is TGTGCCAGCAGCGCCTACACAGATACGCAGTATTTT.

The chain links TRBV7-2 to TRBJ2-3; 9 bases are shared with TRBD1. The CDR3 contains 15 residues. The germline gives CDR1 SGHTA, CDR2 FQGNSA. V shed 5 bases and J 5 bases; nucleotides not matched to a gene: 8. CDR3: CASSPQQGAGDTQYF. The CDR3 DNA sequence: TGTGCCAGCAGCCCCCAACAGGGGGCCGGAGATACGCAGTATTTT.

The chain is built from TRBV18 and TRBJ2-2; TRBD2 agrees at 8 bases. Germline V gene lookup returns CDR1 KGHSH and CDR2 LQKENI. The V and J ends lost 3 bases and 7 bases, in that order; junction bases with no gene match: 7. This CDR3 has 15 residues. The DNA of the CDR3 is TGTGCCAGCTCACCGCCCGGACTAGCTAACGGGGAGCTGTTTTTT. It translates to CASSPPGLANGELFF.